What follows describes a single T cell receptor beta chain. What it binds is not known. These data originate in a study of siplizumab effects on memory and regulatory T cells. The study, taken as a whole, reports: Only a minor fraction of alloreactive clones mapped to unstimulated subsets. Proof of suppressive function in proliferating Tregs from siplizumab cultures was not established. Roughly 75-96% of proliferating CD4+ or CD8+ clones lacked a naive or memory phenotype that could be assigned.

Germline V CDR1 and CDR2: MNHNS, SASEGT. The CDR3 is made up of 13 amino acids. The V and J ends lost 4 bases and 2 bases respectively, with 8 bases between them. The assay covered approximately 10^5 TCR templates per sample. Here immunoSEQ multiplex PCR was the method, and the copy in TCRdb shows in-frame clones only, minus some. The repertoire has under 140,000 clones, approximately 92% of them found once; the top ten carry around 1.3%. The rearrangement joins TRBV6-1 to TRBJ1-2, with D uncertain. Sequenced input: CD4+ T cells sorted from blood. This receptor was identified in a human donor in good health. This chain's CDR3 is CASSGAGNYGYTF. The CDR3 nucleotides read TGTGCCAGCAGTGGTGCAGGCAACTATGGCTACACCTTC.